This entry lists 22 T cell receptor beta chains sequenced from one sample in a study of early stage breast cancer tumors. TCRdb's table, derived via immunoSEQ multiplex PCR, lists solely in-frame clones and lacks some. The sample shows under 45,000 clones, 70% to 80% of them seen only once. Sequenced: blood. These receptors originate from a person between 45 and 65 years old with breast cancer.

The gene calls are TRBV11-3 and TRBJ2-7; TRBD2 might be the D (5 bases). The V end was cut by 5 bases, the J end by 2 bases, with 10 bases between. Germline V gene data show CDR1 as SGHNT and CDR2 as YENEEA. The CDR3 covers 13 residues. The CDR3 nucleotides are TGTGCCAGCAGCAGGACGGGAACCTACGAGCAGTACTTC. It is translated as CASSRTGTYEQYF.

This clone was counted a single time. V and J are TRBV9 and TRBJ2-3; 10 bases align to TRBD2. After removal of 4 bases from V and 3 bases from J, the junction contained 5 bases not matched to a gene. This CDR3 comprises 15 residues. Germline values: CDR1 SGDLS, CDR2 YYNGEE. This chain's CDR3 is CASSFSGGATDTQYF. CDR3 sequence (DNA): TGTGCCAGCAGCTTCAGCGGGGGGGCAACAGATACGCAGTATTTT.

CDR3 sequence (DNA): TGTGCCAGCAGCACCGCGGGGAGCGGAGAGTTCTTC. Its protein is CASSTAGSGEFF. V gene TRBV5-4 combines with J gene TRBJ2-1, with TRBD2 as a possible D gene (6 bases). The CDR3 extends over 12 amino acids. Germline V CDR1 and CDR2: SGHNT, YYREEE (reference sequence). The V gene lost 4 bases and the J gene lost 14 bases, with 16 bases spanning the gap.

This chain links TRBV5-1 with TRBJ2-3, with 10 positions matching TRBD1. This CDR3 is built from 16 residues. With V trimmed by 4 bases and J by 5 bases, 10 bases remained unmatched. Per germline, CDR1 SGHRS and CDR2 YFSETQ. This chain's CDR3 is CASSGRDRGAGDTQYF. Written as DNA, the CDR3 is TGCGCCAGCAGCGGCCGGGACAGGGGCGCGGGAGATACGCAGTATTTT.

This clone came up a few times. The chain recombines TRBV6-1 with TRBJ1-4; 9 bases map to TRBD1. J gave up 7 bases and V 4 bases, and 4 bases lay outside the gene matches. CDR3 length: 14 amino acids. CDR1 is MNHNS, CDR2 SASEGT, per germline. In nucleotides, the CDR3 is TGTGCCAGCAGTGCCCGGGACAGGGTTGAAAAACTGTTTTTT. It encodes CASSARDRVEKLFF.

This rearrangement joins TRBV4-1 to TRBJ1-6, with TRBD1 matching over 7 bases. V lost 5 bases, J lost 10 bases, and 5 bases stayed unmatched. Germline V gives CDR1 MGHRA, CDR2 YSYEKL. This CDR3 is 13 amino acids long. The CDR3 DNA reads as TGCGCCAGCAGCGACAGGGTACAGTCACCCCTCCACTTT. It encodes CASSDRVQSPLHF.

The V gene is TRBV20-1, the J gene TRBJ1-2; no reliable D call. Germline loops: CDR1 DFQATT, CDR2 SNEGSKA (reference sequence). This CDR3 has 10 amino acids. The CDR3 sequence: CTPKYGGYTF. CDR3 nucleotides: TGCACTCCTAAATACGGTGGCTACACCTTC.

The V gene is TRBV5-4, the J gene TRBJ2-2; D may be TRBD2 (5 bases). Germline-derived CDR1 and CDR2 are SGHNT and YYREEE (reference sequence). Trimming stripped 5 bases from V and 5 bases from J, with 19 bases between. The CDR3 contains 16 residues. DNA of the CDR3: TGTGCCAGCAGTTCCGGTAGTAGTCCGGGGACCGGGGAGCTGTTTTTT. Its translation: CASSSGSSPGTGELFF.

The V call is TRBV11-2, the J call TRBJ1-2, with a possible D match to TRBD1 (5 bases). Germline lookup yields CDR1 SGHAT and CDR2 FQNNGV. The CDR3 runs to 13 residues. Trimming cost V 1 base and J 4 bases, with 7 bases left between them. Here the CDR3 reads CASSLGQSYGYTF. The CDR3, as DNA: TGTGCCAGCAGCTTAGGACAGAGCTATGGCTACACCTTC.

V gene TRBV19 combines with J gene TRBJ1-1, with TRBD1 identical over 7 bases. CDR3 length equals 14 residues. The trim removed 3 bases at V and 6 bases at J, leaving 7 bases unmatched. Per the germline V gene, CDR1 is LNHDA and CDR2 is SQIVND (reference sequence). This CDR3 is CASSIGQAGSEAFF. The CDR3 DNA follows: TGTGCCAGTAGTATTGGACAGGCAGGTTCTGAAGCTTTCTTT. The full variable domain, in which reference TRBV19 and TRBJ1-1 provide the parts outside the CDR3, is DGGITQSPKYLFRKEGQNVTLSCEQNLNHDAMYWYRQDPGQGLRLIYYSQIVNDFQKGDIAEGYSVSREKKESFPLTVTSAQKNPTAFYLCASSIGQAGSEAFFGQGTRLTVV.

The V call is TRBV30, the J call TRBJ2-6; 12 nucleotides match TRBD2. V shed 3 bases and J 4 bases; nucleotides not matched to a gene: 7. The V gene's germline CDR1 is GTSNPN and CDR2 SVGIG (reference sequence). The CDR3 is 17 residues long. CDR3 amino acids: CAWSPTSGSAGANVLTF. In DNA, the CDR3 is TGTGCCTGGAGCCCGACTAGCGGGAGCGCCGGGGCCAACGTCCTGACTTTC.

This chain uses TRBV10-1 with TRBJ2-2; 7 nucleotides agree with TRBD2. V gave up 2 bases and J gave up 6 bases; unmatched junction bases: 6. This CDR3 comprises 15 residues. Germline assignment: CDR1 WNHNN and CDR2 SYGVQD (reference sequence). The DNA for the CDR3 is TGCGCCAGCAGTGAGAGAACTAGCGTTGCCGGGGAGCTGTTTTTT. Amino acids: CASSERTSVAGELFF.

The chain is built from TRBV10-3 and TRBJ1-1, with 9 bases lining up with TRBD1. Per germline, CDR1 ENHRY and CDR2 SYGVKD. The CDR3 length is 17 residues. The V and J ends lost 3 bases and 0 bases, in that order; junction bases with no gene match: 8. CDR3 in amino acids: CAISDHTGTGLNTEAFF. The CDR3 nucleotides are TGTGCCATCAGTGACCACACCGGGACAGGGCTGAACACTGAAGCTTTCTTT.

DNA for the CDR3: TGTGCCAGCAGCGTAGGGTCCGGGAACAATGAGCAGTTCTTC. Its translation is CASSVGSGNNEQFF. The chain combines TRBV9 with TRBJ2-1, with a possible D match to TRBD2 (5 bases). CDR1 is SGDLS, CDR2 YYNGEE, per germline. V lost 0 bases to trimming and J lost 5 bases, with 9 bases between them. This CDR3 contains 14 residues.

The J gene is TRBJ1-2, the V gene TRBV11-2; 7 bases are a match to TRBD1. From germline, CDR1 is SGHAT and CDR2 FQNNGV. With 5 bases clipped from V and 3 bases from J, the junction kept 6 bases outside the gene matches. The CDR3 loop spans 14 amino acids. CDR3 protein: CASSPPTGDYGYTF. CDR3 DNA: TGTGCCAGCAGCCCCCCTACAGGGGACTATGGCTACACCTTC.

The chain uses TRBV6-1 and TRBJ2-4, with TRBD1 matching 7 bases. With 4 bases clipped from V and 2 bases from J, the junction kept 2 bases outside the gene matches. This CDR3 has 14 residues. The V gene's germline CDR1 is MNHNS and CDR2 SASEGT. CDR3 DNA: TGTGCCAGCAGTGCGGGACAGTCCAAAAACATTCAGTACTTC. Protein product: CASSAGQSKNIQYF.

Here the CDR3 DNA reads TGTGCCAGCAGCTTCGGGAGGGTTCGCTCTGGAAACACCATATATTTT. Translated: CASSFGRVRSGNTIYF. The chain joins TRBV7-2 to TRBJ1-3; D is unclear. Trimming pared 3 bases from V and 0 bases from J, leaving 12 bases between. There are 16 residues in the CDR3. Germline CDR1 is SGHTA and CDR2 is FQGNSA.

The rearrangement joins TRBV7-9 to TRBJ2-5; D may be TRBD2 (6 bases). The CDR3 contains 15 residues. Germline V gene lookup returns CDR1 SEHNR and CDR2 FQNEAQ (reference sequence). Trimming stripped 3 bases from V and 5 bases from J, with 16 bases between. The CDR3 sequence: CASSFRLEGVETQYF. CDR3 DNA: TGTGCCAGCAGCTTCAGACTAGAGGGTGTGGAGACCCAGTACTTC.

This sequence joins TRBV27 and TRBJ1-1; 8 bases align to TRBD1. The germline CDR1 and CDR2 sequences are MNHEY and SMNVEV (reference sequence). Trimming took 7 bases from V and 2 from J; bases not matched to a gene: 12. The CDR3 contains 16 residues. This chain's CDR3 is CASTLQGGFLNTEAFF. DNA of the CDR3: TGTGCCAGCACCTTACAGGGGGGTTTCCTTAACACTGAAGCTTTCTTT.

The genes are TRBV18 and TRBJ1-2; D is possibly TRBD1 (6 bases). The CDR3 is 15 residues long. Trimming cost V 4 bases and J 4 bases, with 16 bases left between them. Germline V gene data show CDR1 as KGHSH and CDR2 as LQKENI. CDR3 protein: CASSLNNRDIYGYTF. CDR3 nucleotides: TGTGCCAGCTCACTAAATAATCGGGACATCTATGGCTACACCTTC.

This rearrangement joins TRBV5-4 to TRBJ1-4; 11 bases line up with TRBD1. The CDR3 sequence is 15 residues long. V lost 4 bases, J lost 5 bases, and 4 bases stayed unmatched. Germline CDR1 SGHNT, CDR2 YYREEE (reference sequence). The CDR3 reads CASSRRTGGNEKLFF. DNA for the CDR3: TGTGCCAGCAGCCGAAGGACAGGGGGCAATGAAAAACTGTTTTTT.

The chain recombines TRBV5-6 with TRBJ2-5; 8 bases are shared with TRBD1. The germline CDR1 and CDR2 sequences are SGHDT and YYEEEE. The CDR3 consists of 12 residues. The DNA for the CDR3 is TGTGGGACAGGGAAGGCCCAAGAGACCCAGTACTTC. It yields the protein CGTGKAQETQYF.